The entry below gives a single T cell receptor beta chain sequence along with its context. Its specificity is not known. The source of the sample is a study of response to subunit inactivated influenza vaccine. Study-wide results and limits: The authors suggested that few new T cells are recruited per seasonal influenza vaccination.

TCRdb re-called the RT-PCR reads with MiXCR, one entry per CDR3 protein. The data hold hundreds of thousands of distinct CDR3 sequences, with less than 20% observed a single time. Germline trimming cut 3 bases from V and 1 base from J; bases unmatched to any gene: 5. Germline CDR1 reads SGHVS; CDR2 reads FQNEAQ. The CDR3 has 17 residues. The TCR originated in a man in his fifties who received an inactivated influenza vaccine. The chain couples TRBV7-8 to TRBJ2-1, with TRBD2 matching 11 bases. The specimen was PBMCs from blood, collected around 5 days after vaccination. The CDR3 region is CASSFGLAGGSYNEQFF. In DNA form, the CDR3 reads TGTGCCAGCAGCTTCGGCCTAGCGGGAGGTTCCTACAATGAGCAGTTCTTC.